The present T cell receptor beta chain was sequenced within a study of blood T cell repertoires in COVID-19. About the research overall: Acute-phase and convalescent COVID-19 samples originated in the United States, Italy and Spain. The cDNA or gDNA used as material had been derived from T cells, B-cell-depleted T cells, or PBMCs.

V shed 2 bases, J shed 3 bases, and the junction held 7 bases outside the gene matches. Germline V gene sequence: CDR1 MRHNA, CDR2 SNTAGT. The CDR3 length is 16 residues. In the original workflow: Amplification from reference gene primers served as the basis for estimated nucleated cell counts. Sequencing was performed with immunoSEQ multiplex PCR; in TCRdb, only in-frame clones are kept and a portion is missing. From that table come the V and J calls and clone size; the DNA was used to work out D and trimming. Among a few hundred thousand clones listed, approximately 87% were seen once. Sequenced input: peripheral blood. The V gene is TRBV6-4, the J gene TRBJ2-1; 7 nucleotides match TRBD1. The receptor was isolated from a woman in her 50s with acute or convalescent COVID-19. CDR3: CASSDRPGQSYNEQFF. CDR3 nucleotide sequence: TGTGCCAGCAGTGACCGACCGGGACAGAGCTACAATGAGCAGTTCTTC.